These T cell receptor beta chains were read from a single sample in a study of blood T cell repertoires in COVID-19. Data came from immunoSEQ multiplex PCR; TCRdb stores just in-frame clones and leaves some out. The sample contains 150,000 to 200,000 clones, 79% of which appear only once. Sequencing was performed on peripheral blood. The receptors come from a man aged 55 to 69 with active or convalescent COVID-19. Each CDR3 is given with its conserved first and last residue. The order of the fields is D gene, V gene, clone size, J gene, CDR3 protein, CDR3 DNA. D genes are given only for firm matches. A clone size is listed for some rows: how often the clone was seen (once, few, many), or a class if it is expanded.

D gene: NA
V gene: TRBV28
clone size: NA
J gene: TRBJ1-2
CDR3 protein: CASSLVRDGYGYTF
CDR3 DNA: TGTGCCAGCAGTTTAGTCAGGGATGGCTATGGCTACACCTTC

D gene: NA
V gene: TRBV2
clone size: NA
J gene: TRBJ2-5
CDR3 protein: CASSYETVFQETQYF
CDR3 DNA: TGTGCCAGCAGTTACGAAACAGTATTCCAAGAGACCCAGTACTTC

D gene: NA
V gene: TRBV28
clone size: NA
J gene: TRBJ2-1
CDR3 protein: CASPSPRGGYNEQFF
CDR3 DNA: TGTGCCAGCCCCAGCCCCAGGGGCGGTTACAATGAGCAGTTCTTC

D gene: TRBD2
V gene: TRBV3-1/TRBV3-2
clone size: NA
J gene: TRBJ2-3
CDR3 protein: CASSPLPLAASTDTQYF
CDR3 DNA: TGTGCCAGCAGCCCGCTCCCACTAGCGGCTAGCACAGATACGCAGTATTTT

D gene: TRBD1
V gene: TRBV5-1
clone size: NA
J gene: TRBJ1-4
CDR3 protein: CASSITGGTTNEKLFF
CDR3 DNA: TGCGCCAGCAGCATAACAGGGGGCACAACTAATGAAAAACTGTTTTTT

D gene: NA
V gene: TRBV10-3
clone size: NA
J gene: TRBJ1-5
CDR3 protein: CAISGPTANQPQHF
CDR3 DNA: TGTGCCATCAGTGGGCCGACTGCCAATCAGCCCCAGCATTTT

D gene: TRBD1
V gene: TRBV3-1/TRBV3-2
clone size: NA
J gene: TRBJ2-6
CDR3 protein: CASSQTGGPGANVLTF
CDR3 DNA: TGTGCCAGCAGCCAGACAGGGGGCCCTGGGGCCAACGTCCTGACTTTC

D gene: NA
V gene: TRBV6-5
clone size: NA
J gene: TRBJ2-7
CDR3 protein: CASSYRDTYEQYF
CDR3 DNA: TGTGCCAGCAGTTACCGGGATACCTACGAGCAGTACTTC

D gene: NA
V gene: TRBV2
clone size: NA
J gene: TRBJ1-5
CDR3 protein: CASRTRDSGNQPQHF
CDR3 DNA: TGTGCCAGCAGAACCAGAGACTCAGGCAATCAGCCCCAGCATTTT

D gene: NA
V gene: TRBV4-1
clone size: once
J gene: TRBJ2-7
CDR3 protein: CASSQDPGPNSGGIYEQYF
CDR3 DNA: TGCGCCAGCAGCCAAGACCCGGGACCGAATAGCGGTGGGATCTACGAGCAGTACTTC

D gene: NA
V gene: TRBV7-2
clone size: NA
J gene: TRBJ1-4
CDR3 protein: CASSLVGVTNEKLFF
CDR3 DNA: TGTGCCAGCAGCTTAGTCGGGGTCACAAATGAAAAACTGTTTTTT

D gene: NA
V gene: TRBV6-6
clone size: NA
J gene: TRBJ1-5
CDR3 protein: CASRLQGKPQHF
CDR3 DNA: TGTGCCAGCAGGTTACAGGGAAAGCCCCAGCATTTT

D gene: NA
V gene: TRBV28
clone size: NA
J gene: TRBJ2-6
CDR3 protein: CATLLDFGANVLTF
CDR3 DNA: TGTGCCACCCTCCTGGACTTTGGGGCCAACGTCCTGACTTTC

D gene: NA
V gene: TRBV19
clone size: once
J gene: TRBJ2-3
CDR3 protein: CASSREDSNTDTQYF
CDR3 DNA: TGTGCCAGTAGTAGGGAAGACAGTAACACAGATACGCAGTATTTT

D gene: TRBD1
V gene: TRBV9
clone size: NA
J gene: TRBJ1-3
CDR3 protein: CASSVDRGGSNTIYF
CDR3 DNA: TGTGCCAGCAGCGTTGACAGGGGAGGAAGCAACACCATATATTTT

D gene: TRBD2
V gene: TRBV7-3
clone size: NA
J gene: TRBJ2-7
CDR3 protein: CASSSGLAGRQYF
CDR3 DNA: TGTGCCAGCAGCTCGGGACTAGCGGGAAGGCAGTACTTC

D gene: NA
V gene: TRBV4-3
clone size: NA
J gene: TRBJ2-3
CDR3 protein: CASSLGLIASTDTQYF
CDR3 DNA: TGCGCCAGCAGCCTCGGACTGATCGCTAGCACAGATACGCAGTATTTT

D gene: NA
V gene: TRBV6-1
clone size: NA
J gene: TRBJ1-4
CDR3 protein: CASSDGGGEEKLFF
CDR3 DNA: TGTGCCAGCAGTGACGGTGGGGGGGAGGAAAAACTGTTTTTT

D gene: TRBD2
V gene: TRBV5-4
clone size: few
J gene: TRBJ2-1
CDR3 protein: CASNPQGGSSYNEQFF
CDR3 DNA: TGTGCCAGCAACCCCCAGGGAGGGAGCTCCTACAATGAGCAGTTCTTC

D gene: TRBD1
V gene: TRBV6-5
clone size: NA
J gene: TRBJ1-5
CDR3 protein: CASSRDRGLQPQHF
CDR3 DNA: TGTGCCAGCAGTCGGGACAGGGGGCTGCAGCCCCAGCATTTT

D gene: TRBD2
V gene: TRBV24-1
clone size: NA
J gene: TRBJ2-2
CDR3 protein: CATRGAGELFF
CDR3 DNA: TGTGCCACCCGGGGGGCCGGGGAGCTGTTTTTT

D gene: TRBD1
V gene: TRBV27
clone size: few
J gene: TRBJ1-1
CDR3 protein: CASSLGGTSTEAFF
CDR3 DNA: TGTGCCAGCAGTCTAGGGGGCACGAGCACTGAAGCTTTCTTT

D gene: NA
V gene: TRBV5-1
clone size: NA
J gene: TRBJ1-6
CDR3 protein: CASSLAGANSPLHF
CDR3 DNA: TGCGCCAGCAGCTTGGCAGGGGCGAATTCACCCCTCCACTTT

D gene: NA
V gene: TRBV6-5
clone size: NA
J gene: TRBJ2-2
CDR3 protein: CASSYSNSFPGELFF
CDR3 DNA: TGTGCCAGCAGTTACTCGAATAGTTTTCCCGGGGAGCTGTTTTTT

D gene: NA
V gene: TRBV19
clone size: NA
J gene: TRBJ2-5
CDR3 protein: CASSIVVSTGETQYF
CDR3 DNA: TGTGCCAGTAGTATAGTGGTTTCTACCGGGGAGACCCAGTACTTC

D gene: TRBD2
V gene: TRBV11-1
clone size: NA
J gene: TRBJ2-1
CDR3 protein: CASSPRRLAKNEQFF
CDR3 DNA: TGTGCCAGCAGCCCTAGGCGACTAGCGAAGAATGAGCAGTTCTTC

D gene: TRBD2
V gene: TRBV28
clone size: NA
J gene: TRBJ2-3
CDR3 protein: CASRGLAGGPGTDTQYF
CDR3 DNA: TGTGCCAGCAGGGGACTAGCGGGAGGGCCGGGTACAGATACGCAGTATTTT

D gene: NA
V gene: TRBV7-3
clone size: NA
J gene: TRBJ2-1
CDR3 protein: CASSLTASPHEQFF
CDR3 DNA: TGTGCCAGCAGCTTAACCGCTAGTCCCCATGAGCAGTTCTTC

D gene: NA
V gene: TRBV3-1/TRBV3-2
clone size: NA
J gene: TRBJ1-5
CDR3 protein: CASSSSGWLQPQHF
CDR3 DNA: TGTGCCAGCAGCTCCTCGGGGTGGCTCCAGCCCCAGCATTTT

D gene: TRBD1
V gene: TRBV7-9
clone size: NA
J gene: TRBJ2-2
CDR3 protein: CASSLRGTGGGTGELFF
CDR3 DNA: TGTGCCAGCAGCTTAAGGGGGACAGGGGGCGGCACCGGGGAGCTGTTTTTT

D gene: NA
V gene: TRBV21-1
clone size: NA
J gene: TRBJ1-2
CDR3 protein: CASSNGPPGQPYGYTF
CDR3 DNA: TGTGCCAGCAGCAACGGACCCCCGGGACAACCCTATGGCTACACCTTC

D gene: TRBD1
V gene: TRBV27
clone size: NA
J gene: TRBJ2-7
CDR3 protein: CASSSRDRSYEQYF
CDR3 DNA: TGTGCCAGCAGTTCGAGGGACAGGTCCTACGAGCAGTACTTC

D gene: TRBD1
V gene: TRBV5-4
clone size: NA
J gene: TRBJ2-5
CDR3 protein: CASSLPTGGAETQYF
CDR3 DNA: TGTGCCAGCAGCTTACCCACAGGGGGCGCGGAGACCCAGTACTTC

D gene: NA
V gene: TRBV5-1
clone size: NA
J gene: TRBJ1-1
CDR3 protein: CASSPDGGGVGTEAFF
CDR3 DNA: TGCGCCAGCAGCCCGGACGGAGGTGGGGTGGGGACTGAAGCTTTCTTT

D gene: TRBD2
V gene: TRBV28
clone size: NA
J gene: TRBJ2-2
CDR3 protein: CASSPQGTSGRGKTGELFF
CDR3 DNA: TGTGCCAGCAGTCCCCAAGGGACTAGCGGGAGGGGGAAAACCGGGGAGCTGTTTTTT

D gene: TRBD1
V gene: TRBV7-9
clone size: NA
J gene: TRBJ1-5
CDR3 protein: CASSRQGNQPQHF
CDR3 DNA: TGTGCCAGCAGCCGACAGGGTAATCAGCCCCAGCATTTT

D gene: TRBD1
V gene: TRBV10-3
clone size: NA
J gene: TRBJ1-1
CDR3 protein: CAISESSGQGARYPEAFF
CDR3 DNA: TGTGCCATCAGTGAGTCGTCCGGACAGGGGGCTCGTTACCCTGAAGCTTTCTTT

D gene: TRBD2
V gene: TRBV18
clone size: NA
J gene: TRBJ2-1
CDR3 protein: CASSLGGDSYNEQFF
CDR3 DNA: TGTGCCAGCTCTCTGGGGGGGGACTCCTACAATGAGCAGTTCTTC

D gene: NA
V gene: TRBV27
clone size: NA
J gene: TRBJ2-3
CDR3 protein: CASSRGHSDTQYF
CDR3 DNA: TGTGCCAGCAGTAGAGGTCACTCTGATACGCAGTATTTT

D gene: NA
V gene: TRBV7-2
clone size: few
J gene: TRBJ2-7
CDR3 protein: CASSLGLATYEQYF
CDR3 DNA: TGTGCCAGCAGCTTAGGGCTAGCCACCTACGAGCAGTACTTC

D gene: NA
V gene: TRBV10-3
clone size: few
J gene: TRBJ2-1
CDR3 protein: CAISETSPGHDEQFF
CDR3 DNA: TGTGCCATCAGTGAAACCAGCCCAGGACACGATGAGCAGTTCTTC

D gene: NA
V gene: TRBV7-3
clone size: NA
J gene: TRBJ2-7
CDR3 protein: CASRTADF
CDR3 DNA: TGTGCCAGCAGAACAGCGGACTTC

D gene: NA
V gene: TRBV4-1
clone size: NA
J gene: TRBJ1-2
CDR3 protein: CASSQDRQYGYTF
CDR3 DNA: TGCGCCAGCAGCCAAGACAGGCAGTATGGCTACACCTTC

D gene: TRBD1
V gene: TRBV9
clone size: once
J gene: TRBJ2-5
CDR3 protein: CASSVRQGRETQYF
CDR3 DNA: TGTGCCAGCAGCGTCAGACAGGGGCGGGAGACCCAGTACTTC

D gene: TRBD2
V gene: TRBV7-9
clone size: NA
J gene: TRBJ2-1
CDR3 protein: CASREPGLAGYNEQFF
CDR3 DNA: TGTGCCAGCAGGGAGCCGGGACTAGCGGGGTACAATGAGCAGTTCTTC

D gene: NA
V gene: TRBV5-1
clone size: NA
J gene: TRBJ2-3
CDR3 protein: CASSFGQITDTQYF
CDR3 DNA: TGCGCCAGCAGCTTCGGACAAATCACAGATACGCAGTATTTT

D gene: TRBD1
V gene: TRBV7-3
clone size: NA
J gene: TRBJ1-2
CDR3 protein: CASSSDRGLGYTF
CDR3 DNA: TGTGCCAGCAGCTCCGACAGGGGGCTTGGCTACACCTTC

D gene: TRBD2
V gene: TRBV5-1
clone size: NA
J gene: TRBJ2-3
CDR3 protein: CASSLGLAGRRTDTQYF
CDR3 DNA: TGCGCCAGCAGTCTAGGACTAGCGGGACGGCGCACAGATACGCAGTATTTT

D gene: NA
V gene: TRBV11-2
clone size: NA
J gene: TRBJ2-2
CDR3 protein: CASSPGPSPVGELFF
CDR3 DNA: TGTGCCAGCAGCCCGGGCCCTAGCCCTGTGGGGGAGCTGTTTTTT

D gene: TRBD2
V gene: TRBV3-1/TRBV3-2
clone size: NA
J gene: TRBJ2-7
CDR3 protein: CASSQFASGGEQYF
CDR3 DNA: TGTGCCAGCAGCCAATTCGCTAGCGGAGGCGAGCAGTACTTC

D gene: NA
V gene: TRBV4-1
clone size: NA
J gene: TRBJ1-2
CDR3 protein: CASSQGGDTVLAYGYTF
CDR3 DNA: TGCGCCAGCAGCCAAGGTGGCGACACCGTTCTTGCCTATGGCTACACCTTC